The T cell receptor (beta chain) under discussion was sequenced for a study of blood T cells in healthy people across ages (dated by TCRdb to between 2014 and 2017). Regarding the complete study: In model experiments, template switching captured about one uniquely barcoded TCR beta cDNA molecule for every two T cells. For two donors (one aged 18 to 30 and one aged 80 or older), the study analyzed two additional independent replicas of 1 million unique cDNA reads from the same blood draw. Four age groups were formed from the donors: young (average approximately 17 years), middle-aged (approximately 40), aged (about 62) and long-lived (less than 85). To track age-related changes in TCR beta repertoire diversity, the study relied on deep sequencing normalized with unique cDNA molecular identifiers. To avoid experimental bias, donors of different ages were distributed randomly across sequencing lanes.

Systemically healthy Caucasian individuals from Russia, some 40 in total and aged roughly 6 to 95 years, were included as donors. About 9.8 milliliters of peripheral blood were drawn from each donor into EDTA-treated Vacutainer tubes. Ficoll-Paque density-gradient centrifugation was used to isolate PBMCs, with at least 6.5 million obtained per sample. Trizol reagent was used to extract total RNA from PBMCs, with at least 6 micrograms per sample. For every donor, an aliquot of PBMCs went through flow cytometry to measure the percentages of naive CD45RAhigh/CD27high T cells. Concerning this clonotype: What antigen it recognizes has not been identified. No base qualities exist here, and no much larger clone lies one base off it.

Trimmed from V: 3 bases; trimmed from J: 7 bases; junction bases lacking a gene match: 8. Its CDR3 holds 16 amino acids, cysteine through phenylalanine. The read is trimmed to its CDR3 DNA, 48 bases read in frame from base 1. As encoded in the germline V gene, CDR1 is SGDLS while CDR2 is YYNGEE. The library was made by 5' RACE. For sequencing, an Illumina HiSeq 2500 was employed. The second PCR ran for about 7 to 11 cycles and used a J-beta primer mix along with a sample-barcoded 5' primer. Each TCR beta cDNA molecule received a unique molecular identifier from a template-switch 5' adaptor carrying 12 random nucleotides. Each sample yielded at least 3 million CDR3-containing paired-end reads. First-strand cDNA was synthesized from all RNA with the Mint cDNA synthesis kit, primed by a TRBC-specific oligonucleotide. All cDNA was treated with uracil-DNA glycosylase and then went through a first 18-cycle PCR with the universal primers M1SS and BC2_uni_R. The source study handled its data this way. Each sample was normalized by randomly selecting 1 million high-quality reads, each carrying a distinct molecular identifier. Instead of being binned into consensus sequences, reads that shared molecular identifiers were thrown out. MiTCR, set to a Q25 quality threshold and the strictest error-elimination algorithm, was used for CDR3 identification, clonotype clustering and error correction. A nonparametric unseen species model with Euler transformation was used to estimate lower-bound total TCR beta diversity. TCRdb trimmed public reads at Q25 via fastp, called clones via MiXCR and kept in-frame beta chains. Identical CDR3 protein sequences are pooled into one entry, listed with their most common genes and DNA. These V and J calls derive from TCRdb rather than the authors' analysis. Across this sample there are about 800,000 distinct CDR3 sequences, with 55% to 75% seen only once. Around 22% of the sample comes from the top ten.

Results the study describes overall, beyond this receptor: As age increased, observed TCR beta diversity per million T cells dropped in a roughly linear way, and a significant reduction was already evident by age 40. Estimates of total diversity based on one million sequenced T cells were regarded as lower bounds and as underestimates. There was a strong correlation between observed TCR beta diversity and the percentage of naive T cells measured by flow cytometry. Compared with the aged group, the long-lived group had more naive CD4+ T cells, fewer expanded clones and increased TCR diversity, a pattern suggesting age selection. Bulk unsorted PBMC profiling prevented conclusive comparison of naive and antigen-experienced compartments. Because donor CMV infection status was unknown, age-related changes in expanded clonotypes were potentially confounded.

The source is a man under 40 in good health. The specimen was blood. The receptor chain draws on TRBV9 and TRBJ2-1; TRBD2 matches 12 bases in the middle. The CDR3 reads CASSASGGGVTNEQFF. Read as DNA, the sequence is TGTGCCAGCAGCGCTAGCGGGGGGGGCGTTACTAATGAGCAGTTCTTC.